Listed below are T cell receptor beta chains from one sample, sequenced in a study of blood T cells in healthy people across ages. TCRdb reprocessed the 5' RACE reads via MiXCR and lists one record per CDR3 protein. The table has hundreds of thousands of distinct CDR3 sequences, 20% to 25% seen once. The sequencing input was blood. The receptors derive from a man in his sixties or seventies in good health. Both conserved end residues are part of each CDR3. Fields, in order: J gene, CDR3 length, clone size, D gene, V gene, CDR3 DNA, CDR3 protein. D genes are given only for firm matches. Some rows have no size entry. The others give once, few or many, or a class for an expanded clone.

J: TRBJ2-1; length: 14; size: .; D: .; V: TRBV28; DNA: TGTGCCAGCACCTCCGGAGGCTCCTACAATGAGCAGTTCTTC; CDR3: CASTSGGSYNEQFF
J: TRBJ2-2; length: 21; size: few; D: .; V: TRBV28; DNA: TGTGCCAGCAGTTTTGACAGGGGGCGAACTAGCGGGAAAGGGGCAATCGGGGAGCTGTTTTTT; CDR3: CASSFDRGRTSGKGAIGELFF
J: TRBJ2-1; length: 16; size: few; D: TRBD2; V: TRBV11-3; DNA: TGTGCCAGCAGCTTAGGATGGACTAGCGGGAACAATGAGCAGTTCTTC; CDR3: CASSLGWTSGNNEQFF
J: TRBJ2-2; length: 12; size: .; D: .; V: TRBV29-1; DNA: TGCAGCGCCCTAGTTATCGCCGGGGAGCTGTTTTTT; CDR3: CSALVIAGELFF
J: TRBJ2-5; length: 13; size: few; D: TRBD2; V: TRBV27; DNA: TGTGCCAGCAAACTAGCGGGAGAAGAGACCCAGTACTTC; CDR3: CASKLAGEETQYF
J: TRBJ1-4; length: 17; size: few; D: TRBD1; V: TRBV7-9; DNA: TGTGCCAGCAGCTTAGAGGGGGCAACCGCAACTAATGAAAAACTGTTTTTT; CDR3: CASSLEGATATNEKLFF
J: TRBJ2-2; length: 15; size: .; D: TRBD2; V: TRBV30; DNA: TGTGCCTGGAAGGGTGGTAGCGGGAGGACCGGGGAGCTGTTTTTT; CDR3: CAWKGGSGRTGELFF
J: TRBJ2-7; length: 16; size: few; D: TRBD2; V: TRBV28; DNA: TGTGCCAGCAGTTTAGGACTAGCGCCGACCTCTTCCGAGCAGTACTTC; CDR3: CASSLGLAPTSSEQYF
J: TRBJ1-1; length: 15; size: few; D: .; V: TRBV7-2; DNA: TGTGCCAGCAGCCAGGGGCCAGGGGACAACACTGAAGCTTTCTTT; CDR3: CASSQGPGDNTEAFF
J: TRBJ2-1; length: 16; size: few; D: TRBD2; V: TRBV2; DNA: TGTGCCAGCGCTGGACTAGCGGGAGGTGGTGGGGGTGAGCAGTTCTTC; CDR3: CASAGLAGGGGGEQFF
J: TRBJ1-1; length: 13; size: .; D: .; V: TRBV6-6; DNA: TGTGCCAGCAGACTCAAGGATGTCACTGAAGCTTTCTTT; CDR3: CASRLKDVTEAFF
J: TRBJ2-5; length: 14; size: few; D: .; V: TRBV7-9; DNA: TGTGCCAGCAGCCCTGAAGGGTACCGGGAGACCCAGTACTTC; CDR3: CASSPEGYRETQYF
J: TRBJ1-1; length: 14; size: few; D: .; V: TRBV20-1; DNA: TGCAGTGCTTGGGATGGCAGGGCGAGGGTTGAAGCTTTCTTT; CDR3: CSAWDGRARVEAFF